This is a list of T cell receptor beta chains from one sample in a study of blood T cell repertoires in COVID-19. Profiled with immunoSEQ multiplex PCR; TCRdb holds only in-frame clones, not every one. The sample shows approximately 130,000 clones, about 86% of them seen only once. The sequencing sample was made of peripheral blood. The receptors were gathered from a woman aged 45-65 years who had recovered from COVID-19. Both conserved end residues are part of each CDR3. A D gene is named only where the DNA matches it firmly. Not all rows give a size; the values are once, few, many and, for expanded clones, a class.

>TRBJ2-7|TRBV5-1|NA|TRBD1
CASSLPGTGAYEQYF
TGCGCCAGCAGCCTCCCCGGGACAGGGGCCTACGAGCAGTACTTC
>TRBJ1-1|TRBV4-2|NA|NA
CASSRGQTEAFF
TGTGCCAGCAGCCGCGGACAGACTGAAGCTTTCTTT
>TRBJ1-2|TRBV2|NA|TRBD1
CASSERAGGPGYGYTF
TGTGCCAGCAGTGAAAGAGCAGGGGGACCCGGCTATGGCTACACCTTC
>TRBJ2-5|TRBV10-3|NA|TRBD1
CAISDAGQGARETQYF
TGTGCCATCAGTGATGCGGGACAGGGGGCGCGGGAGACCCAGTACTTC
>TRBJ2-5|TRBV2|once|TRBD2
CASRRTSGSQETQYF
TGTGCCAGCAGGAGGACTAGCGGGAGTCAAGAGACCCAGTACTTC
>TRBJ2-1|TRBV6-2/TRBV6-3|NA|NA
CASSQIGSSYNEQFF
TGTGCCAGCAGCCAGATCGGTTCCTCCTACAATGAGCAGTTCTTC
>TRBJ2-7|TRBV4-3|once|TRBD2
CASSQDLSSGEDHYEQYF
TGCGCCAGCAGCCAAGATCTCTCCAGCGGGGAGGACCACTACGAGCAGTACTTC
>TRBJ2-1|TRBV5-5|once|TRBD2
CASSPGLGAYNEQFF
TGTGCCAGCAGCCCAGGACTAGGGGCCTACAATGAGCAGTTCTTC
>TRBJ2-3|TRBV18|NA|TRBD2
CASSPPGLAGSDTQYF
TGTGCCAGCTCACCTCCGGGACTAGCGGGATCGGATACGCAGTATTTT
>TRBJ2-7|TRBV4-1|NA|TRBD1
CASSQSDRVGYEQYF
TGCGCCAGCAGCCAATCGGACAGGGTGGGGTACGAGCAGTACTTC
>TRBJ2-2|TRBV6-5|NA|NA
CASSLEGWTGELFF
TGTGCCAGCAGTTTGGAGGGGTGGACCGGGGAGCTGTTTTTT
>TRBJ1-1|TRBV7-9|NA|NA
CASSLVGRDTMNTEAFF
TGTGCCAGCAGCTTAGTGGGTCGGGACACCATGAACACTGAAGCTTTCTTT
>TRBJ2-7|TRBV6-2/TRBV6-3|few|TRBD1
CASSQGQGAPRPYEQYF
TGTGCCAGCAGCCAGGGACAGGGGGCCCCCCGACCCTACGAGCAGTACTTC
>TRBJ2-3|TRBV6-2/TRBV6-3|NA|NA
CASSYLTFTDTQYF
TGTGCCAGCAGTTACTTGACTTTCACAGATACGCAGTATTTT
>TRBJ2-5|TRBV11-2|NA|TRBD1
CASSWDREETQYF
TGTGCCAGCAGCTGGGACAGAGAAGAGACCCAGTACTTC
>TRBJ2-2|TRBV11-2|once|TRBD2
CASSLITRRGAGELFF
TGTGCCAGCAGCCTCATAACGAGGCGGGGGGCCGGGGAGCTGTTTTTT
>TRBJ2-5|TRBV2|NA|TRBD1
CASSGAGGAETQYF
TGTGCCAGCAGTGGGGCAGGGGGTGCGGAGACCCAGTACTTC
>TRBJ2-7|TRBV5-4|NA|TRBD2
CASSLERGGSYEQYF
TGTGCCAGCAGCTTGGAACGGGGGGGATCCTACGAGCAGTACTTC
>TRBJ2-7|TRBV27|NA|TRBD2
CASSLLSGLAGGSSYEQYF
TGTGCCAGCAGTTTATTATCGGGACTAGCGGGGGGGAGCTCCTACGAGCAGTACTTC
>TRBJ2-7|TRBV11-2|NA|TRBD1
CASSLVQGVREQYF
TGTGCCAGCAGCTTAGTACAGGGGGTGAGGGAGCAGTACTTC
>TRBJ1-2|TRBV5-6|NA|TRBD1
CASSPRGRGSYGYTF
TGTGCCAGCAGCCCCAGGGGGCGTGGAAGCTATGGCTACACCTTC
>TRBJ2-2|TRBV5-5|NA|TRBD2
CASSLEVFGGGVAGELFF
TGTGCCAGCAGCTTGGAAGTTTTCGGCGGGGGGGTAGCCGGGGAGCTGTTTTTT
>TRBJ1-1|TRBV11-2|NA|TRBD1
CASSPGQGSRGTEAFF
TGTGCCAGCAGCCCGGGACAGGGGTCCCGGGGAACTGAAGCTTTCTTT
>TRBJ2-2|TRBV18|NA|NA
CASSPNRDTGELFF
TGTGCCAGCTCACCAAACAGGGACACCGGGGAGCTGTTTTTT
>TRBJ2-1|TRBV24-1|NA|TRBD2
CATSDLAADNYNEQFF
TGTGCCACCAGTGATCTAGCGGCAGACAACTACAATGAGCAGTTCTTC
>TRBJ2-3|TRBV7-3|NA|NA
CASSRGFTDTQYF
TGTGCCAGCAGCCGAGGGTTCACAGATACGCAGTATTTT
>TRBJ2-2|TRBV5-4|once|TRBD1
CASSSGQGRNTGELFF
TGTGCCAGCAGCTCGGGACAGGGGCGGAACACCGGGGAGCTGTTTTTT
>TRBJ1-2|TRBV5-1|NA|TRBD1
CASSLPRTGGGYTF
TGCGCCAGCAGCTTACCTCGGACAGGCGGTGGCTACACCTTC
>TRBJ2-1|TRBV4-2|NA|NA
CASSQEGQDRGWGEGRRNEQFF
TGTGCCAGCAGCCAAGAGGGACAAGACAGGGGTTGGGGGGAGGGCCGACGCAATGAGCAGTTCTTC
>TRBJ1-2|TRBV27|few|NA
CASSSMTAPYGYTF
TGTGCCAGCAGTTCGATGACAGCCCCCTATGGCTACACCTTC